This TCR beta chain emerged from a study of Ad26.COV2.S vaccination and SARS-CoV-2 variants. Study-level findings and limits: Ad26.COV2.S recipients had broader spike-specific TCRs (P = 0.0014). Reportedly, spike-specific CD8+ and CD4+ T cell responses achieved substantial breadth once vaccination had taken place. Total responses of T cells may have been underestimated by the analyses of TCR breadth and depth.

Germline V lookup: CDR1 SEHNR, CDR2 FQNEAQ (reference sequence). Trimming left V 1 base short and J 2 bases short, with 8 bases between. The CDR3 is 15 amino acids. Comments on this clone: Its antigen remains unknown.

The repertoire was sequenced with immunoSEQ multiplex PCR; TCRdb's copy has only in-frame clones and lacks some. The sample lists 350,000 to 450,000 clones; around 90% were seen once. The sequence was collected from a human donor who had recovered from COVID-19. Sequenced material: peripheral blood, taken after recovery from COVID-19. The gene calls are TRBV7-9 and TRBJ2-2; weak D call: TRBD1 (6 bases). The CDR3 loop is CASSLGGTNTGELFF. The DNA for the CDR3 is TGTGCCAGCAGCTTAGGAGGGACAAACACCGGGGAGCTGTTTTTT.